Listed below are T cell receptor beta chains from one sample, sequenced in a study of PD-1 blockade in mismatch repair-deficient tumors. These receptors' antigens are unknown. TCRdb keeps only in-frame clones here, not all; method: immunoSEQ multiplex PCR. The repertoire holds 7,000 to 9,000 clones, approximately 88% seen once, with approximately 12% in the top ten. The source was cells cultured in vitro, collected from a patient treated with pembrolizumab. Receptors originate from an adult with mismatch repair-deficient cancer. CDR3s include the opening cysteine and the closing phenylalanine or tryptophan. A D gene is named only where the DNA matches it firmly. Clone sizes are given selectively: once, few, many, or a class where the clone is expanded.

V	size	D	J	CDR3	DNA
TRBV5-1	.	.	TRBJ2-5	CASSKLPGINQETQYF	TGCGCCAGCAGCAAATTACCGGGAATCAACCAAGAGACCCAGTACTTC
TRBV27	once	.	TRBJ2-3	CASSRQDTQYF	TGTGCCAGCAGTCGCCAGGATACGCAGTATTTT
TRBV7-9	.	.	TRBJ2-7	CASSPTVILAGFYEQYF	TGTGCCAGCAGCCCCACCGTCATCTTGGCCGGATTCTACGAGCAGTACTTC
TRBV11-2	few	TRBD2	TRBJ2-2	CASGLAGVRLRTGELFF	TGTGCCAGCGGACTAGCGGGAGTTCGGTTGAGAACCGGGGAGCTGTTTTTT
TRBV7-9	.	.	TRBJ2-2	CASSPGEANTGELFF	TGTGCCAGCAGCCCAGGGGAGGCGAACACCGGGGAGCTGTTTTTT
TRBV5-4	.	TRBD2	TRBJ2-5	CASSFRGGRGETQYF	TGTGCCAGCAGCTTCCGGGGCGGGAGGGGAGAGACCCAGTACTTC
TRBV27	.	.	TRBJ1-1	CASSLGAHRNTEAFF	TGTGCCAGCAGTTTAGGGGCCCACCGGAACACTGAAGCTTTCTTT
TRBV2	once	.	TRBJ1-1	CASITGHKNTEAFF	TGTGCCAGCATCACAGGACATAAGAACACTGAAGCTTTCTTT
TRBV29-1	.	.	TRBJ1-1	CSVYWGTEAFF	TGCAGCGTATACTGGGGCACTGAAGCTTTCTTT
TRBV27	.	TRBD2	TRBJ2-3	CASTPGLAGGPDTQYF	TGTGCCAGCACCCCCGGACTAGCGGGAGGCCCAGATACGCAGTATTTT
TRBV18	.	.	TRBJ2-7	CASSPPQGSYEQYF	TGTGCCAGCTCACCACCACAGGGTTCCTACGAGCAGTACTTC
TRBV27	.	.	TRBJ2-1	CASSGEVYNEQFF	TGTGCCAGCAGCGGCGAGGTCTACAATGAGCAGTTCTTC
TRBV7-6	.	.	TRBJ2-7	CASSLADGLEQYF	TGTGCCAGCAGCTTAGCGGACGGGCTGGAGCAGTACTTC
TRBV9	.	TRBD1	TRBJ1-5	CASSPGTDSNQPQHF	TGTGCCAGCAGCCCCGGGACAGATAGCAATCAGCCCCAGCATTTT
TRBV28	.	.	TRBJ2-7	CASSPRQLSEQYF	TGTGCCAGCAGCCCTCGACAGTTATCCGAGCAGTACTTC
TRBV15	.	.	TRBJ2-6	CATSKTGGRSSGANVLTF	TGTGCCACCAGCAAAACCGGGGGGCGGAGCTCTGGGGCCAACGTCCTGACTTTC
TRBV7-9	.	.	TRBJ1-1	CASSLVSPEAFF	TGTGCCAGCAGCTTAGTTAGCCCTGAAGCTTTCTTT
TRBV30	.	.	TRBJ2-3	CAWTLQGADTQYF	TGTGCCTGGACCCTACAGGGAGCAGATACGCAGTATTTT
TRBV28	.	.	TRBJ2-3	CASSLGVGRGYSDTQYF	TGTGCCAGCAGTTTAGGGGTTGGACGAGGGTACTCAGATACGCAGTATTTT
TRBV29-1	.	.	TRBJ1-2	CSGGSNYGYTF	TGCAGCGGGGGTTCTAACTATGGCTACACCTTC
TRBV27	.	TRBD2	TRBJ2-1	CASSHTSGSYNEQFF	TGTGCCAGCAGCCATACTAGCGGGAGCTACAATGAGCAGTTCTTC
TRBV7-2	.	.	TRBJ1-3	CASSPGQTGNTIYF	TGTGCCAGCAGCCCTGGACAGACTGGAAACACCATATATTTT
TRBV30	.	.	TRBJ2-3	CAWSAAGSTDTQYF	TGTGCCTGGAGTGCAGCGGGCAGCACAGATACGCAGTATTTT
TRBV7-9	once	.	TRBJ2-1	CASLADSYNEQFF	TGTGCCAGCTTAGCGGACTCCTACAATGAGCAGTTCTTC
TRBV27	.	.	TRBJ2-3	CASSSVSHTDTQYF	TGTGCCAGCAGTTCCGTTTCCCACACAGATACGCAGTATTTT
TRBV25-1	.	.	TRBJ2-5	CASSELYKDRTQYF	TGTGCCAGCAGTGAACTTTACAAGGACCGGACCCAGTACTTC
TRBV9	.	TRBD1	TRBJ2-7	CASSVGAGTGLIEQYF	TGTGCCAGCAGCGTAGGAGCAGGGACAGGGTTAATCGAGCAGTACTTC
TRBV7-9	.	.	TRBJ1-1	CASRTEGTEAFF	TGTGCCAGCAGAACCGAAGGAACTGAAGCTTTCTTT
TRBV9	.	.	TRBJ2-5	CASSSGTNKETQYF	TGTGCCAGCAGCTCGGGGACCAACAAAGAGACCCAGTACTTC
TRBV4-1	few	.	TRBJ2-2	CASSQERGALVRELFF	TGCGCCAGCAGCCAAGAGCGCGGAGCTTTAGTCCGGGAGCTGTTTTTT
TRBV4-1	few	TRBD2	TRBJ2-7	CASSRRGETYEQYF	TGCGCCAGCAGCCGTCGGGGGGAAACTTACGAGCAGTACTTC
TRBV27	few	.	TRBJ2-7	CASRQTDGDYEQYF	TGTGCCAGCAGGCAGACAGATGGGGACTACGAGCAGTACTTC
TRBV9	.	.	TRBJ1-1	CASSTRPENTEAFF	TGTGCCAGCAGCACCCGACCGGAAAACACTGAAGCTTTCTTT
TRBV27	.	TRBD2	TRBJ2-3	CASSLSPSGRKGTQYF	TGTGCCAGCAGTTTATCCCCTAGCGGGAGAAAGGGGACGCAGTATTTT
TRBV23-1	.	.	TRBJ2-3	CASSRSLGFAPRPSTDTQYF	TGCGCCAGCAGTCGCAGTCTGGGATTTGCCCCACGACCTTCCACAGATACGCAGTATTTT
TRBV18	.	.	TRBJ2-1	CASSPLGSYNEQFF	TGTGCCAGCTCACCACTTGGCTCCTACAATGAGCAGTTCTTC
TRBV5-1	.	.	TRBJ2-3	CASSLNRDTQYF	TGCGCCAGCAGCTTGAACCGAGATACGCAGTATTTT
TRBV7-3	.	.	TRBJ2-3	CASSFSPDTQYF	TGTGCCAGCAGCTTTAGCCCAGATACGCAGTATTTT
TRBV5-1	.	TRBD2	TRBJ2-1	CASSLLAGVGYNEQFF	TGCGCCAGCAGCTTGCTAGCGGGAGTAGGCTACAATGAGCAGTTCTTC
TRBV28	.	.	TRBJ1-2	CASSLDQVGYGYTF	TGTGCCAGCAGTTTGGACCAAGTGGGCTATGGCTACACCTTC
TRBV28	.	TRBD1	TRBJ1-1	CASTPQGTGRVAFF	TGTGCCAGCACCCCACAGGGGACGGGAAGGGTAGCTTTCTTT
TRBV7-9	.	TRBD1	TRBJ2-1	CASSLDSNIRTGGLNEQFF	TGTGCCAGCAGCTTAGACTCCAATATACGGACAGGGGGTCTCAATGAGCAGTTCTTC
TRBV5-8	.	TRBD1	TRBJ2-2	CASSLGGGVTGELFF	TGTGCCAGCAGCTTGGGAGGGGGCGTCACCGGGGAGCTGTTTTTT
TRBV4-2	few	TRBD2	TRBJ2-7	CASSRTSGTYEQYF	TGTGCCAGCAGCCGGACTAGCGGGACCTACGAGCAGTACTTC
TRBV29-1	.	.	TRBJ2-1	CSVEVRTSSYNEQFF	TGCAGCGTTGAAGTCCGCACGAGCTCCTACAATGAGCAGTTCTTC
TRBV18	.	TRBD1	TRBJ1-1	CASSAGTVNTEAFF	TGTGCCAGCTCAGCCGGGACAGTGAACACTGAAGCTTTCTTT
TRBV6-1	.	TRBD2	TRBJ2-3	CASSALAGGTDTQYF	TGTGCCAGCAGTGCACTAGCGGGAGGTACAGATACGCAGTATTTT
TRBV7-9	once	.	TRBJ2-1	CASSLTGAAYNEQFF	TGTGCCAGCAGCTTAACCGGGGCGGCCTACAATGAGCAGTTCTTC
TRBV28	.	TRBD1	TRBJ1-5	CASSEQGENQPQHF	TGTGCCAGCTCGGAACAGGGGGAAAACCAGCCCCAGCATTTT